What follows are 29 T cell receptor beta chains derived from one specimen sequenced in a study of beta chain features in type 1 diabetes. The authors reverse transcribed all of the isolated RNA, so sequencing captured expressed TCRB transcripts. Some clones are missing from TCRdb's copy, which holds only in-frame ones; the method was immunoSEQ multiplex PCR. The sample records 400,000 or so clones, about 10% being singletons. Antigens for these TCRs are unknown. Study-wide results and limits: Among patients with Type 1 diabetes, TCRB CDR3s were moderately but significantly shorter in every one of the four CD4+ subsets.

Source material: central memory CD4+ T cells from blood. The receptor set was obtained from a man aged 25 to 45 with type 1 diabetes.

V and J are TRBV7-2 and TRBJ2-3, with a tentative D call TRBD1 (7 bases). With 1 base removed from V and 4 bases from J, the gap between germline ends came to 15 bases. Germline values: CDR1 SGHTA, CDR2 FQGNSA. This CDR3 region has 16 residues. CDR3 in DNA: TGTGCCAGCAGCTTAGACGGAGGGGGCAGCGCAGATACGCAGTATTTT. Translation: CASSLDGGGSADTQYF.

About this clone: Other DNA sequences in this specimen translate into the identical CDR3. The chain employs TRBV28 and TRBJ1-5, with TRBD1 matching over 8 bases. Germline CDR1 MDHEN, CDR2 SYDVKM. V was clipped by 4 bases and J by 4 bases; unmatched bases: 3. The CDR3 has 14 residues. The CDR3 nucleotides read TGTGCCAGCAGTTCAGGACAGGGTAATCAGCCCCAGCATTTT. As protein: CASSSGQGNQPQHF.

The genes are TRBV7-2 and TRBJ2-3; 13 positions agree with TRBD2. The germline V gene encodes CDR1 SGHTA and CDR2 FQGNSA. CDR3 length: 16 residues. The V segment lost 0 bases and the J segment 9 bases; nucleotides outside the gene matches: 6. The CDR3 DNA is TGTGCCAGCAGCTTAGCGGGGGGGACTAGCGGGAAGACGCAGTATTTT. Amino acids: CASSLAGGTSGKTQYF.

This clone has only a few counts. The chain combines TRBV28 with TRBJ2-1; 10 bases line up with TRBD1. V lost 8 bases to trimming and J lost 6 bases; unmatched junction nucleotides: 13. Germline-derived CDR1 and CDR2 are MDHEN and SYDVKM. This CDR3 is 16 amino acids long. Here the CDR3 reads CASPLKRTGGFNEQFF. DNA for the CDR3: TGTGCCAGCCCGCTAAAAAGGACAGGGGGGTTCAATGAGCAGTTCTTC.

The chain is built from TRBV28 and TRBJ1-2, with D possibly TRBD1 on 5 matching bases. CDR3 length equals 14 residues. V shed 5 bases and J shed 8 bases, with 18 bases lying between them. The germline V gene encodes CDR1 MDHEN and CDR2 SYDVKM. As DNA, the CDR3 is TGTGCCAGCAGTCCAGGAGCAGGGTCTCAGGGCTACACCTTC. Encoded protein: CASSPGAGSQGYTF.

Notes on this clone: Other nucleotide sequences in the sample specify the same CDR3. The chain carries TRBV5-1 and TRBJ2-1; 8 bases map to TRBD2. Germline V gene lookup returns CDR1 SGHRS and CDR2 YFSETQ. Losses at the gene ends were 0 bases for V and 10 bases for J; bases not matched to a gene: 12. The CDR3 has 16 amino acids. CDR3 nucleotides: TGCGCCAGCAGCTTGGTTGCGGGAGGACCAGTGGACGAGCAGTTCTTC. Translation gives CASSLVAGGPVDEQFF.

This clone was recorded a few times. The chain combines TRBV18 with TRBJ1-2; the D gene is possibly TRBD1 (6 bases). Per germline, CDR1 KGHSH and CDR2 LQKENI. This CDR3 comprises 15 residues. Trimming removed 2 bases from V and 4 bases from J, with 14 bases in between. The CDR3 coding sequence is TGTGCCAGCTCACCAGGCCAACAGGGAGGCTATGGCTACACCTTC. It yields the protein CASSPGQQGGYGYTF.

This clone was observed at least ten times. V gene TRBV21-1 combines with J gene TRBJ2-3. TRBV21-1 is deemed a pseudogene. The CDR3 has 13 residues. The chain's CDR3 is CASSTPGPPGQYF. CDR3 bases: TGTGCCAGCAGCACCCCAGGTCCCCCGGGGCAGTATTTT.

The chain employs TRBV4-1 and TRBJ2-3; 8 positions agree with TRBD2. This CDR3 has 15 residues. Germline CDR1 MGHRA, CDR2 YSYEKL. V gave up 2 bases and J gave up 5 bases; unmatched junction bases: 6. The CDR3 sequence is CASSQKAGEGDTQYF. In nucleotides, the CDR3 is TGCGCCAGCAGCCAAAAAGCGGGAGAGGGAGATACGCAGTATTTT.

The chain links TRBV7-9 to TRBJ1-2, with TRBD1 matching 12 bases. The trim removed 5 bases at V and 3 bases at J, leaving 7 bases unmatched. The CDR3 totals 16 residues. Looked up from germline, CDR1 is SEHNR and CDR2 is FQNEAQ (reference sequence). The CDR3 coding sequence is TGTGCCAGCAGCATCGGGACAGGGGGCATCCACTATGGCTACACCTTC. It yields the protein CASSIGTGGIHYGYTF.

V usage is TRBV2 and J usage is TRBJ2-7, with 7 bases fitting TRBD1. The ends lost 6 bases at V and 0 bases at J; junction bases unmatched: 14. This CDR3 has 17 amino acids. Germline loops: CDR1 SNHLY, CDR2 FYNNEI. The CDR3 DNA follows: TGTGCCAGCAGCCGAAGACAGGGAGCGTTCCACTCCTACGAGCAGTACTTC. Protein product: CASSRRQGAFHSYEQYF.

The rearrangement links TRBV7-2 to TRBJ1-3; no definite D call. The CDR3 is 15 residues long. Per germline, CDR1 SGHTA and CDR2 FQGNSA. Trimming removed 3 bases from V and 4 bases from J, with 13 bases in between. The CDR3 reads CASSFRSTAGNTIYF. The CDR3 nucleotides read TGTGCCAGCAGCTTTCGCTCTACAGCCGGAAACACCATATATTTT. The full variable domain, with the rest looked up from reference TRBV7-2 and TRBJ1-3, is GAGVSQSPSNKVTEKGKDVELRCDPISGHTALYWYRQSLGQGLEFLIYFQGNSAPDKSGLPSDRFSAERTGGSVSTLTIQRTQQEDSAVYLCASSFRSTAGNTIYFGEGSWLTVV.

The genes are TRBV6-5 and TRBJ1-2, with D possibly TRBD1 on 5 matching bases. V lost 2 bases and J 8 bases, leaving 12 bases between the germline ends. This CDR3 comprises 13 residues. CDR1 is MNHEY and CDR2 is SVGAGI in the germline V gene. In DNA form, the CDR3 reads TGTGCCAGCAGTTACGTATTGGGACCCGGCTACACCTTC. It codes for CASSYVLGPGYTF.

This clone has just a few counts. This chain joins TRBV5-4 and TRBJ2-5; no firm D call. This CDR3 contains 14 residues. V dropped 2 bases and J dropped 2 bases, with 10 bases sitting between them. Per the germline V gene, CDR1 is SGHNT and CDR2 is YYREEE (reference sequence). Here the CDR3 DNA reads TGTGCCAGCAGCTTCCCAACTATGCAAGAGACCCAGTACTTC. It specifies CASSFPTMQETQYF.

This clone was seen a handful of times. CDR3 sequence (DNA): TGTGCCAGCAGCGCTACGGCTAGCGGGACCCCCGGGGAGCTGTTTTTT. Protein sequence: CASSATASGTPGELFF. V is TRBV7-2 and J is TRBJ2-2, with TRBD2 matching 9 bases. The junction had 10 bases not matched to a gene; V was cut back by 5 bases and J by 6 bases. Germline V lookup: CDR1 SGHTA, CDR2 FQGNSA. This CDR3 spans 16 amino acids.

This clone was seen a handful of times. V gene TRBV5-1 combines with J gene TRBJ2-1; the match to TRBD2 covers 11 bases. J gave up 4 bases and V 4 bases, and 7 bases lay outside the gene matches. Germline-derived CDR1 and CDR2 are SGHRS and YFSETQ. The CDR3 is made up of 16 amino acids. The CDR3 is CASSLTTSGEYNEQFF. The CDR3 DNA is TGCGCCAGCAGCCTAACGACTAGCGGGGAGTACAATGAGCAGTTCTTC.

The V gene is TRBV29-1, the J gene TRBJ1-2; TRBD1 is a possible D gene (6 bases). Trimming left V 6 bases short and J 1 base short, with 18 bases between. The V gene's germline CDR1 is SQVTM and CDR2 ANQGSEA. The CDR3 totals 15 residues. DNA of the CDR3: TGCAGCGTCTCTCAAGGGGGGGGCGGTAACTATGGCTACACCTTC. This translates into CSVSQGGGGNYGYTF.

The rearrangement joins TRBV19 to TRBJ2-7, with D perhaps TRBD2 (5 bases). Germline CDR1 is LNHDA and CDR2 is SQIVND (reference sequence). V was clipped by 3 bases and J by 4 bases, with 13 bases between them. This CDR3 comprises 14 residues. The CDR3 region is CASSIPGYGYEQYF. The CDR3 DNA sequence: TGTGCCAGTAGTATCCCGGGGTACGGGTACGAGCAGTACTTC. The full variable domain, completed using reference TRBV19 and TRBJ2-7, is DGGITQSPKYLFRKEGQNVTLSCEQNLNHDAMYWYRQDPGQGLRLIYYSQIVNDFQKGDIAEGYSVSREKKESFPLTVTSAQKNPTAFYLCASSIPGYGYEQYFGPGTRLTVT.

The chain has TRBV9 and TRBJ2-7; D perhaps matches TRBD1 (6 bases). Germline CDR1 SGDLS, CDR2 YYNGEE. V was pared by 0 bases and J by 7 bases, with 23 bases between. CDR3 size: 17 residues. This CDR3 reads CASSVGGRQGRGEEQYF. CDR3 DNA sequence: TGTGCCAGCAGCGTAGGGGGAAGGCAGGGGCGAGGGGAAGAGCAGTACTTC.

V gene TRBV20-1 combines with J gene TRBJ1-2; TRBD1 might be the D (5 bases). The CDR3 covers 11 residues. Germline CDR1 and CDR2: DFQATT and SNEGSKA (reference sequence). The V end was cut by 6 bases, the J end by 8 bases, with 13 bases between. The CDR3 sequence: CSALRDGGYTF. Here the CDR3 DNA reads TGCAGTGCGCTTCGGGACGGAGGCTACACCTTC.

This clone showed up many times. CDR3 coding DNA: TGCGCCAGCAGTCAAAGGGGGCGGGGACGACAGGAAAATCAGCCCCAGCATTTT. Residues: CASSQRGRGRQENQPQHF. The chain links TRBV23-1 to TRBJ1-5, with 7 bases identical to TRBD1. TRBV23-1 is assigned to the ORF class and has an uncertain function. V gave up 2 bases and J gave up 4 bases; unmatched junction bases: 14. The CDR3 has 18 residues.

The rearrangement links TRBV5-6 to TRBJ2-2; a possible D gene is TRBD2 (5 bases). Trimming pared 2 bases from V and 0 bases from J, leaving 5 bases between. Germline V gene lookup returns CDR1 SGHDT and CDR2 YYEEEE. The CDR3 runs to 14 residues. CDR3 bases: TGTGCCAGCAGCTTCGGGACGAACACCGGGGAGCTGTTTTTT. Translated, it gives CASSFGTNTGELFF.

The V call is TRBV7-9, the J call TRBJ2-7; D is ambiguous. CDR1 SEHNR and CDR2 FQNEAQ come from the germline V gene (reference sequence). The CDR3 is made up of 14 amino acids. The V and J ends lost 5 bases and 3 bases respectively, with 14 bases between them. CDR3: CASSQDLLNYEQYF. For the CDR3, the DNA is TGTGCCAGCAGCCAAGATCTACTAAACTACGAGCAGTACTTC.

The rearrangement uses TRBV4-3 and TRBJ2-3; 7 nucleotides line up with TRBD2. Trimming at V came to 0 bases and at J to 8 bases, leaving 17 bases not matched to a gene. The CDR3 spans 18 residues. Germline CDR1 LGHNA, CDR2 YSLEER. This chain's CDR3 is CASSQDSTRWEGQGTQYF. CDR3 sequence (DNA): TGCGCCAGCAGCCAAGATTCGACGAGGTGGGAGGGCCAAGGTACGCAGTATTTT.

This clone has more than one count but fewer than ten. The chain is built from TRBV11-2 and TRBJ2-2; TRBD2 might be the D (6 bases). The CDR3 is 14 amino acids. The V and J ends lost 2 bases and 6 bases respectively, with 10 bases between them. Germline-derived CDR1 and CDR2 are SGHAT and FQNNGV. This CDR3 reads CASSLYGEAGELFF. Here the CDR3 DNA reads TGTGCCAGCAGCTTATACGGGGAGGCCGGGGAGCTGTTTTTT. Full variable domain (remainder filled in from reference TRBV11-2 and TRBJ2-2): EAGVAQSPRYKIIEKRQSVAFWCNPISGHATLYWYQQILGQGPKLLIQFQNNGVVDDSQLPKDRFSAERLKGVDSTLKIQPAKLEDSAVYLCASSLYGEAGELFFGEGSRLTVL.

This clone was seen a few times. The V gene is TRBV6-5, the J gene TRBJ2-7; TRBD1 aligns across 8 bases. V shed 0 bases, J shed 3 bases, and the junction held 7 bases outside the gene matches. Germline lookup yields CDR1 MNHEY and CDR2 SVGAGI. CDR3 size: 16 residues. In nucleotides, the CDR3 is TGTGCCAGCAGTTACTCTGGTGACAGGGGAGGCTACGAGCAGTACTTC. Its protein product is CASSYSGDRGGYEQYF.

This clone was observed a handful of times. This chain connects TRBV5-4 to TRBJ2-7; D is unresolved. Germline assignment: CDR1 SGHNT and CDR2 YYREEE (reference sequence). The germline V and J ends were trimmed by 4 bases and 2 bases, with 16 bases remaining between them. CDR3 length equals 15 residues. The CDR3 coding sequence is TGTGCCAGCAGCCCGGACGGAGTATTTGCCTACGAGCAGTACTTC. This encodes CASSPDGVFAYEQYF.

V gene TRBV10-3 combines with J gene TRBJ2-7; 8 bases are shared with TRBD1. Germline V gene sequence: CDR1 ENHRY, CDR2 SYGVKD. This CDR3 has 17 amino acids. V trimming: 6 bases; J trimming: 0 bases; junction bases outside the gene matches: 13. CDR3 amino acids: CAIRITSGTGSSYEQYF. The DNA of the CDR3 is TGTGCCATCAGGATTACCTCCGGGACAGGTAGCTCCTACGAGCAGTACTTC.

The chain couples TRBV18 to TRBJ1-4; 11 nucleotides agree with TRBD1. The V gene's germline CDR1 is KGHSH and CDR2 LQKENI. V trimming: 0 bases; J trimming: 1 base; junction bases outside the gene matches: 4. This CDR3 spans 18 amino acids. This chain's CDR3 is CASSPPSGTGGTNEKLFF. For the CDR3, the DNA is TGTGCCAGCTCACCACCTTCCGGGACAGGGGGAACTAATGAAAAACTGTTTTTT.